The 31 T cell receptor beta chains below were found in one sample sequenced in a study of control samples from healthy donors and cancer patients (dated by TCRdb to about 2020). The library was made by the immunoSEQ multiplex PCR assay. TCRdb re-hosts the immuneACCESS table, in-frame sequences only. Its copies lack some clones; in the studies checked, an unresolved V gene accounts for under half of them, and the cause for the rest is not known. This sample is represented by about 73,000 clones; roughly 86% of them were singletons. Of the sample, about a fifth falls within the top ten clones. Specimen: PBMCs. Receptors originate from a man between 60 and 75 years old with lung cancer.

The rearrangement joins TRBV14 to TRBJ2-1; TRBD2 matches 7 bases. In germline, CDR1 is SGHDN, CDR2 FVKESK. The CDR3 spans 16 residues. The V segment lost 1 base and the J segment 6 bases; nucleotides outside the gene matches: 9. The CDR3 sequence is CASSQVTGGLRNEQFF. CDR3 bases: TGTGCCAGCAGCCAAGTTACGGGGGGACTCCGCAATGAGCAGTTCTTC.

This chain uses TRBV9 with TRBJ2-2, with D perhaps being TRBD1 or TRBD2 (6 bases each). Germline V CDR1 and CDR2: SGDLS, YYNGEE. Trimming stripped 0 bases from V and 4 bases from J, with 13 bases between. The CDR3 spans 16 residues. The CDR3 DNA reads as TGTGCCAGCAGCGTAGTGAAGGGGGGAGGCACCGGGGAGCTGTTTTTT. Encoded protein: CASSVVKGGGTGELFF.

The chain is built from TRBV7-9 and TRBJ2-1; D is unclear. V lost 5 bases to trimming and J lost 2 bases, with 25 bases between them. This CDR3 is built from 19 residues. Per germline, CDR1 SEHNR and CDR2 FQNEAQ (reference sequence). The CDR3 spells CASSRRRVADARAYNEQFF. The CDR3 DNA sequence: TGTGCCAGCAGCCGGAGACGCGTCGCAGACGCAAGGGCCTACAATGAGCAGTTCTTC.

On this clone: The limits of the CDR3 on the DNA are not certain, so only TCRdb's listed CDR3 is given. The chain employs TRBV12-1 and TRBJ1-3; TRBD1, the D gene given by the table, was not confirmed from the DNA. TRBV12-1 is listed as a pseudogene. The CDR3 region is 17 residues in length, termini included. CDR3 in amino acids: CASSFASGITSGNTIYF.

The genes are TRBV3-1 (or the pseudogene TRBV3-2) and TRBJ1-2; D remains ambiguous. There are 15 residues in the CDR3. Per the germline V gene, CDR1 is LGHDT and CDR2 is YNNKEL (reference sequence). V dropped 1 base and J dropped 5 bases, with 14 bases sitting between them. CDR3 sequence reads: CASSQGPIGLYGYTF. CDR3 nucleotide sequence: TGTGCCAGCAGCCAAGGGCCGATAGGGTTATATGGCTACACCTTC.

CDR3 region: CASSFRPGQGASVDTQYF. CDR3 coding DNA: TGCGCCAGCAGCTTTAGACCGGGACAGGGGGCGTCTGTAGATACGCAGTATTTT. This sequence joins TRBV5-1 and TRBJ2-3; TRBD1 agrees at 12 bases. Germline V gene data show CDR1 as SGHRS and CDR2 as YFSETQ. Losses at the gene ends were 2 bases for V and 5 bases for J; bases not matched to a gene: 12. The CDR3 runs to 18 residues.

This clone was found once. The rearrangement joins TRBV18 to TRBJ1-6; 9 positions match TRBD1. The CDR3 is made up of 14 amino acids. Looked up from germline, CDR1 is KGHSH and CDR2 is LQKENI. J lost 7 bases, V lost 3 bases, and 1 base had no gene match. CDR3 coding DNA: TGTGCCAGCTCACCGACAGGGGGGAATTCACCCCTCCACTTT. It encodes CASSPTGGNSPLHF.

This clone was counted only a few times. The rearrangement links TRBV5-4 to TRBJ1-5, with D perhaps matching TRBD1 (6 bases). With 4 bases removed from V and 11 bases from J, the gap between germline ends came to 22 bases. The CDR3 contains 15 residues. The V gene's germline CDR1 is SGHNT and CDR2 YYREEE (reference sequence). CDR3 sequence reads: CASSHAGQSLGAQHF. For the CDR3, the DNA is TGTGCCAGCAGCCACGCCGGACAGTCCCTTGGGGCCCAGCATTTT.

The chain has TRBV27 and TRBJ1-2, with TRBD1 as a possible D gene (5 bases). This CDR3 region has 13 residues. The V end lost 2 bases, the J end lost 8 bases, and 12 bases lay between the germline ends. Germline V gene lookup returns CDR1 MNHEY and CDR2 SMNVEV (reference sequence). The chain's CDR3 is CASSLTGREGYTF. CDR3 in DNA: TGTGCCAGCAGTTTAACAGGACGGGAAGGCTACACCTTC.

The chain uses TRBV11-3 and TRBJ2-5; 7 bases map to TRBD2. This CDR3 is 17 amino acids long. V shed 1 base and J 2 bases; nucleotides not matched to a gene: 10. Germline V lookup: CDR1 SGHNT, CDR2 YENEEA. The CDR3 spells CASSLGGGVKGQETQYF. The CDR3 nucleotides are TGTGCCAGCAGCTTAGGGGGGGGAGTCAAGGGACAAGAGACCCAGTACTTC.

CDR3 region: CASSLARNTGELFF. The CDR3 region has the DNA TGTGCCAGCAGCTTAGCCAGGAACACCGGGGAGCTGTTTTTT. The chain couples TRBV7-9 to TRBJ2-2; D unclear. V was trimmed by 0 bases and J by 1 base, leaving 3 bases between them. CDR3 size: 14 residues. Germline assignment: CDR1 SEHNR and CDR2 FQNEAQ (reference sequence).

The chain couples TRBV12-3 or TRBV12-4 to TRBJ2-1; TRBD1 agrees at 10 bases. Trimming took 10 bases from V and 5 from J; bases not matched to a gene: 5. CDR3 length: 13 residues. CDR3 region: CATEGQGNNEQFF. DNA of the CDR3: TGTGCCACCGAGGGACAGGGGAACAATGAGCAGTTCTTC.

This clone was recorded once. CDR3 sequence (DNA): TGTGCCACGGGAAGCATGAACACTGAAGCTTTCTTT. It yields the protein CATGSMNTEAFF. The chain combines TRBV15 with TRBJ1-1; no clear D gene. Germline V gene lookup returns CDR1 LNHNV and CDR2 YYDKDF (reference sequence). The CDR3 runs 12 residues. The V end lost 9 bases, the J end lost 0 bases, and 8 bases lay between the germline ends.

The chain links TRBV15 to TRBJ2-4; tentatively, D is TRBD2 (5 bases). Trimming pared 5 bases from V and 0 bases from J, leaving 23 bases between. Germline V CDR1 and CDR2: LNHNV, YYDKDF (reference sequence). This CDR3 region has 19 residues. CDR3 region: CATSGGDKTGSLAKNIQYF. CDR3 nucleotides: TGTGCCACCAGCGGAGGCGATAAAACCGGGTCCCTAGCCAAAAACATTCAGTACTTC. The whole variable domain, filled in from reference TRBV15 and TRBJ2-4, reads DAMVIQNPRYQVTQFGKPVTLSCSQTLNHNVMYWYQQKSSQAPKLLFHYYDKDFNNEADTPDNFQSRRPNTSFCFLDIRSPGLGDTAMYLCATSGGDKTGSLAKNIQYFGAGTRLSVL.

Comments on this clone: This is likely a read error, given that the CDR3 carries no conserved phenylalanine or tryptophan at its end. The V gene is TRBV18, the J gene TRBJ1-6; D uncertain. V lost 3 bases and J lost 10, with 7 bases in between. The germline V gene encodes CDR1 KGHSH and CDR2 LQKENI. The CDR3 consists of 12 residues. CDR3 loop: CASSPPLSPLHL. DNA for the CDR3: TGTGCCAGCTCACCCCCTCTCTCACCCCTCCACCTT.

The rearrangement uses TRBV24-1 and TRBJ2-2, with a tentative D call TRBD1 (5 bases). V lost 5 bases and J 0 bases, leaving 9 bases between the germline ends. This CDR3 has 15 amino acids. Germline V lookup: CDR1 KGHDR, CDR2 SFDVKD. The CDR3: CATSVPGSNTGELFF. The CDR3 DNA is TGTGCCACCAGTGTTCCAGGGTCGAACACCGGGGAGCTGTTTTTT.

The J gene is TRBJ2-3, the V gene TRBV4-1, with D possibly matching TRBD1 (6 bases). This CDR3 contains 15 residues. Germline V gene lookup returns CDR1 MGHRA and CDR2 YSYEKL. Trimming removed 4 bases from V and 6 bases from J, with 17 bases in between. CDR3 DNA sequence: TGCGCCAGCAGCCTTCCGGTGGGGGCCGACGATACGCAGTATTTT. Its protein product is CASSLPVGADDTQYF.

The chain combines TRBV5-1 with TRBJ1-1; D remains unclear. There are 15 residues in the CDR3. V gave up 3 bases and J gave up 4 bases, with 16 bases separating them. Germline V gene sequence: CDR1 SGHRS, CDR2 YFSETQ. In DNA, the CDR3 is TGCGCCAGCAGCTCAACGGATCCCATTGGCACTGAAGCTTTCTTT. Its translation: CASSSTDPIGTEAFF.

The chain couples TRBV7-3 to TRBJ1-5, with 7 bases fitting TRBD1. J gave up 5 bases and V 5 bases, and 9 bases lay outside the gene matches. Germline V gives CDR1 SGHTA, CDR2 FQGTGA. The CDR3 loop spans 15 amino acids. The CDR3 is CASSLKPGGDQPQHF. DNA of the CDR3: TGTGCCAGCAGCCTAAAACCAGGGGGAGATCAGCCCCAGCATTTT.

The rearrangement joins TRBV4-2 to TRBJ1-1, with D maybe TRBD1 (5 bases). V was clipped by 0 bases and J by 4 bases, with 9 bases between them. Germline values: CDR1 LGHNA, CDR2 YNFKEQ. The CDR3 extends over 14 amino acids. The CDR3 spells CASSQDQGVTEAFF. Written as DNA, the CDR3 is TGTGCCAGCAGCCAAGATCAGGGCGTCACTGAAGCTTTCTTT.

This chain links TRBV6-4 with TRBJ1-2, with 8 bases lining up with TRBD1. This CDR3 is 14 amino acids long. CDR1 and CDR2 from the germline V gene are MRHNA and SNTAGT. Trimming cost V 4 bases and J 3 bases; bases outside gene matches: 4. The CDR3 coding sequence is TGTGCCAGCAGTGCTTACAGGGGGGACTATGGCTACACCTTC. This sequence encodes CASSAYRGDYGYTF.

In this sample, this clone turned up once. The V call is TRBV6-5, the J call TRBJ1-5; possible D gene TRBD1, 6 bases. The length of the CDR3 is 13 residues. Germline lookup yields CDR1 MNHEY and CDR2 SVGAGI. The ends were cut back, 6 bases at V and 2 bases at J, with 8 bases in the middle. The CDR3, as DNA: TGTGCCAGCAGGAAGGGGGGCAATCAGCCCCAGCATTTT. Translated, it gives CASRKGGNQPQHF.

The DNA of the CDR3 is TGTGCCAGCAGCCTACCCTTTGGCAGTGCCTCCTACGAGCAGTACTTC. It specifies CASSLPFGSASYEQYF. V and J are TRBV28 and TRBJ2-7; D is unclear. CDR1 is MDHEN and CDR2 is SYDVKM in the germline V gene. Trimming pared 6 bases from V and 0 bases from J, leaving 18 bases between. The CDR3 extends over 16 amino acids.

The chain links TRBV7-3 to TRBJ1-1; a weak D match, TRBD1 (5 bases). Germline CDR1 SGHTA, CDR2 FQGTGA. Trimming cost V 4 bases and J 7 bases, with 13 bases left between them. CDR3 size: 13 residues. CDR3 nucleotides: TGTGCCAGCAGCTCCCGTATGGGGGGTGAAGCTTTCTTT. Its translation: CASSSRMGGEAFF.

This chain connects TRBV3-1 (or the pseudogene TRBV3-2) to TRBJ2-5; the D is unclear. The CDR3 spans 13 residues. The germline CDR1 and CDR2 sequences are LGHDT and YNNKEL (reference sequence). Trimming stripped 4 bases from V and 5 bases from J, with 11 bases between. CDR3: CASSPDPGETQYF. CDR3 bases: TGTGCCAGCAGCCCGGACCCCGGGGAGACCCAGTACTTC.

The genes are TRBV19 and TRBJ2-1; 7 nucleotides agree with TRBD1. This CDR3 is built from 14 residues. Trimming took 5 bases from V and 10 from J; bases not matched to a gene: 11. Per germline, CDR1 LNHDA and CDR2 SQIVND (reference sequence). The CDR3 loop reads CASSLGPDRVEQFF. In DNA, the CDR3 is TGTGCCAGTAGTCTGGGTCCCGACAGGGTCGAGCAGTTCTTC.

The genes are TRBV6-2 or TRBV6-3 and TRBJ2-7; D call uncertain. The CDR3 covers 17 residues. The V end was cut by 0 bases, the J end by 2 bases, with 17 bases between. Germline V lookup: CDR1 MNHEY, CDR2 SVGEGT. CDR3 nucleotide sequence: TGTGCCAGCAGTTACTCGATTTCCTTGCGAAATCCCTACGAGCAGTACGTC. Amino acid sequence: CASSYSISLRNPYEQYV.

V is TRBV18 and J is TRBJ1-2; D is perhaps TRBD1 (5 bases). V was pared by 4 bases and J by 6 bases, with 24 bases between. CDR3 length equals 17 residues. Germline-derived CDR1 and CDR2 are KGHSH and LQKENI. The CDR3 loop is CASSRLDLQGNGDGYTF. The CDR3 DNA is TGTGCCAGCTCACGCTTAGACCTGCAGGGAAATGGGGATGGCTACACCTTC.

J is TRBJ1-1 and V is TRBV6-1, with no clear D. The CDR3 contains 15 residues. Germline V gives CDR1 MNHNS, CDR2 SASEGT. V gave up 1 base and J gave up 5 bases, with 14 bases separating them. The CDR3 is CASSEVEAAETEAFF. The CDR3, as DNA: TGTGCCAGCAGTGAAGTGGAGGCGGCGGAGACTGAAGCTTTCTTT.

This chain links TRBV5-4 with TRBJ2-7; the D gene is possibly TRBD1 (5 bases). The CDR3 consists of 14 residues. Germline CDR1 is SGHNT and CDR2 is YYREEE (reference sequence). V lost 0 bases, J lost 1 base, and 8 bases lay in between. The DNA for the CDR3 is TGTGCCAGCAGCTTGGGGGGCGGATCCTACGAGCAGTACTTC. This translates into CASSLGGGSYEQYF. The complete variable domain, with remaining parts taken from reference TRBV5-4 and TRBJ2-7, reads ETGVTQSPTHLIKTRGQQVTLRCSSQSGHNTVSWYQQALGQGPQFIFQYYREEENGRGNFPPRFSGLQFPNYSSELNVNALELDDSALYLCASSLGGGSYEQYFGPGTRLTVT.

The chain combines TRBV24-1 with TRBJ2-2, with D hard to call. V dropped 3 bases and J dropped 5 bases, with 12 bases sitting between them. The CDR3 totals 15 residues. Germline V gives CDR1 KGHDR, CDR2 SFDVKD. Written as DNA, the CDR3 is TGTGCCACCAGTGATCGACGCGACCCGACCGGGGAGCTGTTTTTT. This sequence encodes CATSDRRDPTGELFF.